These 4 T cell receptor beta chains share one sample of origin, sequenced in a study of T cells in narcolepsy. Data came from immunoSEQ multiplex PCR; TCRdb stores just in-frame clones and leaves some out. The profile shows approximately 30,000 clones, 86% of them singletons. The sample comprised CD45RA- memory CD4+ T cells from PBMCs. These receptors all come from a human donor with narcolepsy.

The rearrangement uses TRBV15 and TRBJ2-4; D is unclear. V was pared by 1 base and J by 6 bases, with 16 bases between. In germline, CDR1 is LNHNV, CDR2 YYDKDF (reference sequence). The CDR3 is made up of 16 amino acids. This chain's CDR3 is CATSRVHQARLNIQYF. The CDR3 DNA sequence: TGTGCCACCAGCAGAGTACATCAGGCGCGGCTAAACATTCAGTACTTC.

This clone was observed a few times. The V and J genes are TRBV5-1 and TRBJ2-5; 11 nucleotides agree with TRBD2. Germline V gene lookup returns CDR1 SGHRS and CDR2 YFSETQ. V shed 1 base, J shed 4 bases, and the junction held 6 bases outside the gene matches. This CDR3 spans 16 amino acids. The CDR3 DNA is TGCGCCAGCAGCTTGAATAGCGGGGGGGCGGGAGAGACCCAGTACTTC. Translation: CASSLNSGGAGETQYF. Filled out from reference TRBV5-1 and TRBJ2-5, the complete variable domain reads KAGVTQTPRYLIKTRGQQVTLSCSPISGHRSVSWYQQTPGQGLQFLFEYFSETQRNKGNFPGRFSGRQFSNSRSEMNVSTLELGDSALYLCASSLNSGGAGETQYFGPGTRLLVL.

The gene calls are TRBV11-2 and TRBJ2-2; a possible D gene is TRBD1 (5 bases). This CDR3 has 14 amino acids. V was trimmed by 4 bases and J by 8 bases, leaving 14 bases between them. The germline gives CDR1 SGHAT, CDR2 FQNNGV. The CDR3 DNA reads as TGTGCCAGCAGCTCGACTGGGGCGGTAGGGGAGCTGTTTTTT. Translated: CASSSTGAVGELFF. The whole variable domain, filled in from reference TRBV11-2 and TRBJ2-2, reads EAGVAQSPRYKIIEKRQSVAFWCNPISGHATLYWYQQILGQGPKLLIQFQNNGVVDDSQLPKDRFSAERLKGVDSTLKIQPAKLEDSAVYLCASSSTGAVGELFFGEGSRLTVL.

The rearrangement uses TRBV18 and TRBJ1-2; 8 bases match TRBD1. Germline V gene sequence: CDR1 KGHSH, CDR2 LQKENI. CDR3 length equals 13 residues. V lost 2 bases, J lost 4 bases, and 0 bases stayed unmatched. The CDR3 sequence is CASSPGQGYGYTF. CDR3 nucleotide sequence: TGTGCCAGCTCACCAGGACAGGGCTATGGCTACACCTTC.